The 23 T cell receptor beta chains reported below all come from one sample, sequenced in a study of T cell repertoires in cytomegalovirus infection. No antigen has been identified for these receptors. From the reads, TCRdb called clonotypes with MiXCR, one entry per CDR3 protein. Of some 940,000 distinct CDR3 sequences in the sample, roughly a third were seen once. The sequencing here drew on cultured CD8+ T cells from PBMCs, taken from culture after CMV antigen stimulation. The receptor set was obtained from a human donor in good health (CMV status not recorded). Some clones in this sample may be carry-over from other donors' samples.

The chain employs TRBV10-3 and TRBJ1-1; TRBD1 aligns across 9 bases. Germline lookup yields CDR1 ENHRY and CDR2 SYGVKD. V trimming: 5 bases; J trimming: 4 bases; junction bases outside the gene matches: 8. This CDR3 has 15 residues. In DNA form, the CDR3 reads TGTGCCATCAGTACCCAAACAGGGGGCGGCACTGAAGCTTTCTTT. As protein: CAISTQTGGGTEAFF.

V gene TRBV7-2 combines with J gene TRBJ2-2, with 11 bases that match TRBD2. In germline, CDR1 is SGHTA, CDR2 FQGNSA. V was pared by 4 bases and J by 7 bases, with 8 bases of the junction left unmatched. The CDR3 is 16 residues long. The CDR3 bases are TGTGCCAGCAGCTCTTTAGCGGGGGGGCTCGGCGGGGAGCTGTTTTTT. Amino acids: CASSSLAGGLGGELFF.

This clonotype was recorded once. The rearrangement links TRBV15 to TRBJ1-1; 8 bases align to TRBD1. Germline V gene data show CDR1 as LNHNV and CDR2 as YYDKDF (reference sequence). The CDR3 sequence is 15 residues long. V dropped 3 bases and J dropped 4; count of bases not matched to a gene: 7. CDR3 amino acids: CATSSIRGRITEAFF. The DNA for the CDR3 is TGTGCCACCAGCAGCATCAGGGGGCGCATCACTGAAGCTTTCTTT.

This clonotype was detected ten times or more. The chain joins TRBV11-1 to TRBJ2-1; no firm D call. The length of the CDR3 is 14 residues. Germline V CDR1 and CDR2: SGHAT, FQDESV (reference sequence). Trimming pared 6 bases from V and 4 bases from J, leaving 13 bases between. CDR3 DNA: TGTGCCAGCAGTGGGAATTCCATTTACAATGAGCAGTTCTTC. Protein sequence: CASSGNSIYNEQFF.

This clonotype has a handful of counts. The rearrangement uses TRBV23-1 and TRBJ2-1; 11 bases are a match to TRBD2. TRBV23-1 is placed among ORFs of uncertain function. This CDR3 spans 18 amino acids. The V segment lost 2 bases and the J segment 5 bases; nucleotides outside the gene matches: 11. Here the CDR3 reads CASSQPNFLAGGDNEQFF. The CDR3 coding sequence is TGCGCCAGCAGTCAACCCAATTTCCTAGCGGGGGGTGACAATGAGCAGTTCTTC.

The table lists this clonotype with a few counts. CDR3 sequence (DNA): TGTGCCAGCAAGTCGGAAGGAGGGTTGAGCTCTGGGGCCAACGTCCTGACTTTC. This translates into CASKSEGGLSSGANVLTF. The rearrangement uses TRBV7-9 and TRBJ2-6; maybe TRBD2 (6 bases). The germline V gene has CDR1 SEHNR and CDR2 FQNEAQ (reference sequence). The CDR3 totals 18 residues. The V end lost 7 bases, the J end lost 0 bases, and 19 bases lay between the germline ends.

This clonotype was counted many times. The V gene is TRBV5-6, the J gene TRBJ2-1; D is tentatively TRBD1 or TRBD2 (5 bases each). From germline, CDR1 is SGHDT and CDR2 YYEEEE. The CDR3 has 13 residues. V was cut by 4 bases and J by 5 bases, with 10 bases left in between. The CDR3 loop reads CASSPGDHNEQFF. In nucleotides, the CDR3 is TGTGCCAGCAGCCCTGGGGACCACAATGAGCAGTTCTTC. Based on the CDR3 plus reference TRBV5-6 and TRBJ2-1, the full variable domain is DAGVTQSPTHLIKTRGQQVTLRCSPKSGHDTVSWYQQALGQGPQFIFQYYEEEERQRGNFPDRFSGHQFPNYSSELNVNALLLGDSALYLCASSPGDHNEQFFGPGTRLTVL.

The chain links TRBV15 to TRBJ2-6; a possible D gene is TRBD1 (5 bases). CDR1 and CDR2 (germline): LNHNV, YYDKDF (reference sequence). V gave up 0 bases and J gave up 3 bases, with 15 bases separating them. The CDR3 is 18 amino acids. The DNA of the CDR3 is TGTGCCACCAGCAGAGATCGGTCGGTGGGGCTTGGGGCCAACGTCCTGACTTTC. It yields the protein CATSRDRSVGLGANVLTF.

This clonotype was seen more than once but under ten times. The chain has TRBV5-6 and TRBJ1-5; tentative D call: TRBD1 (5 bases). Germline CDR1 is SGHDT and CDR2 is YYEEEE. Trimming took 2 bases from V and 5 from J, leaving 20 bases between them. The CDR3 consists of 17 residues. The CDR3 DNA reads TGTGCCAGCAGCTTCACTGTGGTCGACAGCCTCGATCAGCCCCAGCATTTT. It is translated as CASSFTVVDSLDQPQHF. The full variable domain, its missing parts supplied by reference TRBV5-6 and TRBJ1-5, is DAGVTQSPTHLIKTRGQQVTLRCSPKSGHDTVSWYQQALGQGPQFIFQYYEEEERQRGNFPDRFSGHQFPNYSSELNVNALLLGDSALYLCASSFTVVDSLDQPQHFGDGTRLSIL.

About this clonotype itself: Sequence at one end of the junction differs from germline and may be a read error. The V call is TRBV12-3 or TRBV12-4, the J call TRBJ2-1; 10 nucleotides line up with TRBD2. This CDR3 has 17 residues. The CDR3 nucleotides are TGTGCCAACAGTTTGGGGTCTAGCGGGGGCTATTACAATGAGCAGTTCTTC. Translating gives CANSLGSSGGYYNEQFF.

This clonotype was counted only a few times. The chain is built from TRBV4-1 and TRBJ2-5; tentative D call: TRBD2 (5 bases). V lost 1 base, J lost 4 bases, and 10 bases lay in between. Germline V gene sequence: CDR1 MGHRA, CDR2 YSYEKL. The CDR3 is made up of 14 amino acids. The CDR3 loop is CASSQAPSSETQYF. The DNA of the CDR3 is TGCGCCAGCAGCCAAGCTCCTAGCTCAGAGACCCAGTACTTC.

This chain joins TRBV12-3 or TRBV12-4 and TRBJ1-1, with D perhaps matching TRBD1 (5 bases). This CDR3 is built from 12 residues. The V end lost 8 bases, the J end lost 5 bases, and 12 bases lay between the germline ends. The DNA for the CDR3 is TGTGCCAGCGCCCTTGGGGGGACTGAAGCTTTCTTT. It encodes CASALGGTEAFF.

This clonotype was observed a handful of times. The chain links TRBV7-9 to TRBJ2-1; the D gene could be TRBD1 or TRBD2 (5 bases each). CDR3 length: 14 residues. V lost 2 bases and J lost 5, with 10 bases in between. In germline, CDR1 is SEHNR, CDR2 FQNEAQ (reference sequence). The CDR3 here is CASSLLGPDNEQFF. DNA for the CDR3: TGTGCCAGCAGCTTATTGGGACCCGACAATGAGCAGTTCTTC.

This clonotype was observed many times. This chain joins TRBV7-6 and TRBJ2-2; a weak D match, TRBD1 (7 bases). The CDR3 has 16 amino acids. V lost 6 bases and J 4 bases, leaving 18 bases between the germline ends. Germline V lookup: CDR1 SGHVS, CDR2 FNYEAQ. This chain's CDR3 is CASSWRRGRGTGELFF. CDR3 DNA: TGTGCCAGCAGTTGGCGGAGGGGGCGAGGCACCGGGGAGCTGTTTTTT. Complete variable domain (other parts from reference TRBV7-6 and TRBJ2-2): GAGVSQSPRYKVTKRGQDVALRCDPISGHVSLYWYRQALGQGPEFLTYFNYEAQQDKSGLPNDRFSAERPEGSISTLTIQRTEQRDSAMYRCASSWRRGRGTGELFFGEGSRLTVL.

This clonotype was counted once. The rearrangement links TRBV4-2 to TRBJ2-3; D remains unclear. Germline lookup yields CDR1 LGHNA and CDR2 YNFKEQ. There are 13 residues in the CDR3. V lost 1 base and J 2 bases, leaving 4 bases between the germline ends. CDR3 in amino acids: CASSQAPTDTQYF. CDR3 in DNA: TGTGCCAGCAGCCAAGCGCCCACAGATACGCAGTATTTT.

This chain joins TRBV25-1 and TRBJ1-2, with a weak D call TRBD1 (5 bases). The CDR3 has 16 residues. Germline CDR1 MGHDK, CDR2 SYGVNS. Trimming took off 1 base at V and 0 bases at J, with 12 bases between the two ends. For the CDR3, the DNA is TGTGCCAGCAGTGAATTTTTTGACAGATCTAACTATGGCTACACCTTC. Translated, it gives CASSEFFDRSNYGYTF.

This clonotype appeared a few times. The rearrangement joins TRBV10-3 to TRBJ1-1; no reliable D call. Germline lookup yields CDR1 ENHRY and CDR2 SYGVKD. Trimming shortened V by 3 bases and J by 7 bases, and 12 bases separated the two germline ends. This CDR3 region has 13 residues. The CDR3 spells CAISDHLTDEAFF. For the CDR3, the DNA is TGTGCCATCAGTGACCACTTAACAGATGAAGCTTTCTTT.

The CDR3 DNA sequence: TGCGCCAGCATGACAGGGGACCAAGAGACCCAGTACTTC. Its protein is CASMTGDQETQYF. The chain combines TRBV10-2 with TRBJ2-5, with 8 bases aligning to TRBD1. Germline V gene sequence: CDR1 WSHSY, CDR2 SAAADI. The V gene end was trimmed by 7 bases and the J gene end by 0 bases; junction bases not matched to a gene: 1. The CDR3 runs to 13 residues.

This clonotype turned up a few times. The chain has TRBV4-2 and TRBJ2-4; TRBD2 matches 8 bases. Losses at the gene ends were 0 bases for V and 5 bases for J; bases not matched to a gene: 9. The CDR3 runs to 17 residues. CDR1 LGHNA and CDR2 YNFKEQ come from the germline V gene. The CDR3 is CASSQDPAFGGENIQYF. CDR3 DNA: TGTGCCAGCAGCCAAGATCCGGCGTTCGGGGGGGAAAACATTCAGTACTTC.

There are many counts of this clonotype. The chain employs TRBV7-2 and TRBJ2-1, with no clear D. Trimming cost V 4 bases and J 2 bases, with 6 bases left between them. The CDR3 consists of 13 residues. Germline CDR1 SGHTA, CDR2 FQGNSA. CDR3 region: CASSSAAYNEQFF. Here the CDR3 DNA reads TGTGCCAGCAGCTCGGCTGCCTACAATGAGCAGTTCTTC.

The genes are TRBV7-3 and TRBJ2-5; maybe TRBD1 (6 bases). CDR3 length: 13 amino acids. Trimming took 5 bases from V and 2 from J, leaving 9 bases between them. From germline, CDR1 is SGHTA and CDR2 FQGTGA. The CDR3 DNA sequence: TGTGCCAGCAGCAAGGACAGACAAGAGACCCAGTACTTC. Protein: CASSKDRQETQYF.

As DNA, the CDR3 is TGTGCCAGCAGCTTAGGTGGGGGAAGAAACTATGGCTACACCTTC. It specifies CASSLGGGRNYGYTF. The rearrangement joins TRBV7-9 to TRBJ1-2; possibly TRBD1 for D (5 bases). V lost 1 base and J 2 bases, leaving 11 bases between the germline ends. This CDR3 comprises 15 residues. Germline V lookup: CDR1 SEHNR, CDR2 FQNEAQ (reference sequence).

The chain employs TRBV10-3 and TRBJ2-7; tentative D call: TRBD2 (7 bases). Germline CDR1 ENHRY, CDR2 SYGVKD. The CDR3 spans 14 residues. V lost 8 bases and J 6 bases, leaving 20 bases between the germline ends. The CDR3 sequence: CAISPSGGSGEQYV. CDR3 nucleotide sequence: TGTGCCATCTCTCCCTCGGGGGGCTCAGGCGAGCAGTACGTC.